This TCR beta chain was obtained from a study of blood T cell repertoires in COVID-19. The CDR3 has 14 residues. Per germline, CDR1 MDHEN and CDR2 SYDVKM. V lost 6 bases and J 4 bases, leaving 14 bases between the germline ends. The repertoire was sequenced with immunoSEQ multiplex PCR; TCRdb's copy has only in-frame clones and lacks some. The sample shows more than 250,000 clones, around 87% of them seen only once. This receptor was obtained from a woman aged 25 to 39 who had recovered from COVID-19. The V gene is TRBV28, the J gene TRBJ2-3, with D possibly TRBD1 on 6 matching bases. The sequencing sample was made of PBMCs or T cells enriched from blood (not recorded which). The CDR3 DNA follows: TGTGCCAGCAGCCTCGGCAGGGGCTCAGATACGCAGTATTTT. Its translation is CASSLGRGSDTQYF.